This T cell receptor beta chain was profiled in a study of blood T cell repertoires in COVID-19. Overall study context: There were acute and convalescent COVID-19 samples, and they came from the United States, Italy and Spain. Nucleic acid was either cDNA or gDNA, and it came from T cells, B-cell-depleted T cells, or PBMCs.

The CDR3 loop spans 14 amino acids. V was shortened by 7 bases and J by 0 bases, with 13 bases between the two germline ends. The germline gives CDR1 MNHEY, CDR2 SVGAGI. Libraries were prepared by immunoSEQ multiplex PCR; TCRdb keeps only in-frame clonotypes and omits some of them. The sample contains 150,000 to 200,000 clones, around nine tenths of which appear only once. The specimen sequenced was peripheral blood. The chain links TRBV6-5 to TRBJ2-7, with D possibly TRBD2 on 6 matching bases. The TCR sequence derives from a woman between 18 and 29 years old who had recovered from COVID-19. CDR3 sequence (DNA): TGTGCCAGCATGGGGGGACTGAGCTCCTACGAGCAGTACTTC. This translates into CASMGGLSSYEQYF.